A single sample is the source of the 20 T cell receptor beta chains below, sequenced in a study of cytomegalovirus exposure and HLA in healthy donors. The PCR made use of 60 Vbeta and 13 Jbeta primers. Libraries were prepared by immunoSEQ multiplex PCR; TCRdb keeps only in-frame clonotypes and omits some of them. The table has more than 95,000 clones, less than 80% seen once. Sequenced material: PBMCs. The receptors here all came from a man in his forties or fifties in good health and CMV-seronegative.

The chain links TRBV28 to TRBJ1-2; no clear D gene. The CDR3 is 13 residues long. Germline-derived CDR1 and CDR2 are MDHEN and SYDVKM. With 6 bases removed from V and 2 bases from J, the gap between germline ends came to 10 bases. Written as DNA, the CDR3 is TGTGCCAGCAGCCCGGAACAGAACTATGGCTACACCTTC. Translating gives CASSPEQNYGYTF.

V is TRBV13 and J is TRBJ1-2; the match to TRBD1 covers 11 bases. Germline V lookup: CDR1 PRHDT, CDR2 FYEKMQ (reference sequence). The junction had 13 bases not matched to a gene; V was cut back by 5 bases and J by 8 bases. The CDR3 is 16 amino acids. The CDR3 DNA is TGTGCCAGCAGCCGCTACGAGGACAGGGGGCGGGTGGGCTACACCTTC. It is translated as CASSRYEDRGRVGYTF.

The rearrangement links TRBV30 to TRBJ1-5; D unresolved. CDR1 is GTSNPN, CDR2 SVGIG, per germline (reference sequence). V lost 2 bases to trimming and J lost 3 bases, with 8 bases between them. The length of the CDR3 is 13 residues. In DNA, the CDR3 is TGTGCCTGGAGTAGCAGGTCCAATCAGCCCCAGCATTTT. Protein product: CAWSSRSNQPQHF.

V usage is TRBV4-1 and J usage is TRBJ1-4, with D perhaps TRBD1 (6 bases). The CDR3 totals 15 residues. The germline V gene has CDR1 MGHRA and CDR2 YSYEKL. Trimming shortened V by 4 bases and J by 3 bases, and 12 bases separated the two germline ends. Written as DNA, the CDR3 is TGCGCCAGCAGCCCCTCAGGGGCAGCTAATGAAAAACTGTTTTTT. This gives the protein CASSPSGAANEKLFF.

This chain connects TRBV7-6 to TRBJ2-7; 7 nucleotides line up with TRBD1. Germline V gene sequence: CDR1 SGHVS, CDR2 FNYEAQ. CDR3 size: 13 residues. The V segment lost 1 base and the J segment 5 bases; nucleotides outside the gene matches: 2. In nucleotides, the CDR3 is TGTGCCAGCAGCTTAGGGCAGGGGGACGAGCAGTACTTC. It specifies CASSLGQGDEQYF.

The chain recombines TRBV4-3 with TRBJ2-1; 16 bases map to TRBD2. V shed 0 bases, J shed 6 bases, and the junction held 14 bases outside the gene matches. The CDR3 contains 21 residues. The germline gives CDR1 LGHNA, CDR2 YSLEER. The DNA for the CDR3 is TGCGCCAGCAGCCAAGAAGGGGTGGGACTAGCGGGGGGGCCGGGAGGCAATGAGCAGTTCTTC. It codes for CASSQEGVGLAGGPGGNEQFF.

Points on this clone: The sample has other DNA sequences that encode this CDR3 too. The CDR3 region has the DNA TGTGCCAGCCGGTCGACCGGGGAGCTGTTTTTT. Translating gives CASRSTGELFF. The chain is built from TRBV6-1 and TRBJ2-2; D not resolved. CDR3 length: 11 residues. Germline loops: CDR1 MNHNS, CDR2 SASEGT. The V end was cut by 8 bases, the J end by 5 bases, with 6 bases between.

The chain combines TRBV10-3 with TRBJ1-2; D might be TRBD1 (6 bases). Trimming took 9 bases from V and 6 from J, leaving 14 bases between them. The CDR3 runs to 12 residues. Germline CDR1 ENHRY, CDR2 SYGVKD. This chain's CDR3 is CAMSTGDDGYTF. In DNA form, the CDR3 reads TGTGCCATGTCGACAGGCGATGATGGCTACACCTTC.

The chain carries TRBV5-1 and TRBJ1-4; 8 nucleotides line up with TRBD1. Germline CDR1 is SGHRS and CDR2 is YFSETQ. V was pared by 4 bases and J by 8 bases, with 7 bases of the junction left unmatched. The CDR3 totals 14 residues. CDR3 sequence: CASSIGQGDEKLFF. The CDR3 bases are TGCGCCAGCAGCATCGGACAGGGTGACGAAAAACTGTTTTTT.

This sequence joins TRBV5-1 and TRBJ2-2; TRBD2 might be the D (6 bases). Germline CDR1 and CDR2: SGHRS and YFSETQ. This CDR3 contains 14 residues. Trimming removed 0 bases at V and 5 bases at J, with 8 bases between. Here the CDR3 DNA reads TGCGCCAGCAGCTTGGTCCGGGGGACCGGGGAGCTGTTTTTT. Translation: CASSLVRGTGELFF.

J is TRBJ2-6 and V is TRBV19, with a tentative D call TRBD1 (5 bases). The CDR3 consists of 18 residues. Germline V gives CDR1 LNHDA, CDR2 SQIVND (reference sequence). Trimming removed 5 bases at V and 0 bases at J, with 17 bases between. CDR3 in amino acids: CASSPQGVLGSGANVLTF. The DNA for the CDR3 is TGTGCCAGTAGTCCCCAAGGGGTGCTCGGCTCTGGGGCCAACGTCCTGACTTTC.

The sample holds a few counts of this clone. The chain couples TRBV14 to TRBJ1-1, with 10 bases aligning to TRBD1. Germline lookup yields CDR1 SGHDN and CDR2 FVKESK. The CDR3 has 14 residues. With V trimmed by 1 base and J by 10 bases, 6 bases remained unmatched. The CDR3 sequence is CASSQAGTGAGAFF. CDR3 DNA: TGTGCCAGCAGCCAAGCCGGGACAGGGGCGGGAGCTTTCTTT.

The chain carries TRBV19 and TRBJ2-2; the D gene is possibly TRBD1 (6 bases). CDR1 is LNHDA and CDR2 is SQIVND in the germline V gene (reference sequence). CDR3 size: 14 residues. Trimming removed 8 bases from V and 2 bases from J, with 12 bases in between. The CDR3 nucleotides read TGTGCCAGTGGAGGACAGTACAACACCGGGGAGCTGTTTTTT. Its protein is CASGGQYNTGELFF.

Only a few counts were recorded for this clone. The CDR3 DNA reads TGTGCCAGCAGCCCAGGGGCCCGGGGATCAGCTGAGACCCAGTACTTC. Protein sequence: CASSPGARGSAETQYF. This sequence joins TRBV9 and TRBJ2-5; a possible D gene is TRBD1 (6 bases). The CDR3 spans 16 residues. Deletions cut 4 bases from V and 5 bases from J, with 21 bases between. Germline CDR1 is SGDLS and CDR2 is YYNGEE.

The CDR3 sequence: CASTRLAGGHYEQYV. CDR3 bases: TGCGCCAGCACTAGACTAGCGGGGGGCCACTACGAGCAGTACGTC. The chain uses TRBV5-1 and TRBJ2-7; 13 bases line up with TRBD2. CDR3 size: 15 residues. The ends lost 6 bases at V and 3 bases at J; junction bases unmatched: 6. CDR1 and CDR2 from the germline V gene are SGHRS and YFSETQ.

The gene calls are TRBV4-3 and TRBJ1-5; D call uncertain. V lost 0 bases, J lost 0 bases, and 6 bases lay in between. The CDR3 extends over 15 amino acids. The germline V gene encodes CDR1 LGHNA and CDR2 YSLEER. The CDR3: CASSQDPSSNQPQHF. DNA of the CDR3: TGCGCCAGCAGCCAAGATCCGAGTAGCAATCAGCCCCAGCATTTT.

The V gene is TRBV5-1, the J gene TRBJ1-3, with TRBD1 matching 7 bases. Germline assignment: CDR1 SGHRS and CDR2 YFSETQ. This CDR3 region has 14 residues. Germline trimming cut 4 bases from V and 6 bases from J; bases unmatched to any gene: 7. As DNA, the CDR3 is TGCGCCAGCAGCCCGGGGACAGTCCAAAACACCATATATTTT. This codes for CASSPGTVQNTIYF.

DNA for the CDR3: TGCGCCAGCAGCCCCTCCCCACGGGCAACTAATGAAAAACTGTTTTTT. Its translation: CASSPSPRATNEKLFF. The rearrangement links TRBV5-1 to TRBJ1-4, with D hard to call. The CDR3 covers 16 residues. Germline CDR1 SGHRS, CDR2 YFSETQ. V was shortened by 4 bases and J by 0 bases, with 13 bases between the two germline ends.

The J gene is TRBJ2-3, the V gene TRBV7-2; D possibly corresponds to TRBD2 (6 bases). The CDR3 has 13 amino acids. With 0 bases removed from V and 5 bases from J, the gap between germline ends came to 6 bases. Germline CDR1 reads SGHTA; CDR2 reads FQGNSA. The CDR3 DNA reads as TGTGCCAGCAGCTTAGCGGGGGGAGATACGCAGTATTTT. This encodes CASSLAGGDTQYF.

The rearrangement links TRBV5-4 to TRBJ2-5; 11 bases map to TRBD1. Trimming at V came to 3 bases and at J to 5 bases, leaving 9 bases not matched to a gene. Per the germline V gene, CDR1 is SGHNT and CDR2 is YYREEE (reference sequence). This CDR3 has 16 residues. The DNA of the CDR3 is TGTGCCAGCAGCTCAGGACAGGGGGCCGTCGAGGAGACCCAGTACTTC. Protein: CASSSGQGAVEETQYF.